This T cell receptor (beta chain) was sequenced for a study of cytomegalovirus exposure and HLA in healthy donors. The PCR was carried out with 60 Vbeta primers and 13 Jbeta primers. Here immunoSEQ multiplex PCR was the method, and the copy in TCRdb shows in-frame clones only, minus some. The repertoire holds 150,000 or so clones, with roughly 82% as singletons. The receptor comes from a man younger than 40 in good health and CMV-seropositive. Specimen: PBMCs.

Here the CDR3 reads CASSQGQGARGNTIYF. CDR3 bases: TGTGCCAGCAGCCAGGGGCAGGGGGCGCGAGGAAACACCATATATTTT. The rearrangement links TRBV5-5 to TRBJ1-3, with 8 bases lining up with TRBD1. The germline CDR1 and CDR2 sequences are SGHKS and YYEKEE (reference sequence). J was trimmed by 4 bases and V by 4 bases; bases with no gene match: 10. CDR3 length: 16 residues.